One and the same sample provided the 9 T cell receptor beta chains below, sequenced in a study of molecular identifiers for immune sequencing clone quantification. TCRdb processed the PCR reads anew with MiXCR; each CDR3 protein has one entry. This repertoire shows approximately 630,000 distinct CDR3 sequences, roughly 25% found once; its top ten account for 0.6% to 0.9%. Sample: naive CD8+ T cells from blood, with Jurkat cell RNA spiked in. Subset reported: FACS-sorted CD8+CD4-CCR7+CD45RA+ naive T cells. The source is a human donor in good health. Some libraries in this study had Jurkat cell RNA spiked in.

This clonotype has at least ten counts. The chain links TRBV15 to TRBJ1-3; D uncertain. The CDR3 sequence is 14 residues long. V shed 5 bases and J shed 3 bases, with 11 bases lying between them. CDR1 and CDR2 (germline): LNHNV, YYDKDF (reference sequence). The CDR3: CATSSRGHGNTIYF. DNA of the CDR3: TGTGCCACCAGCTCCCGTGGGCATGGAAACACCATATATTTT.

The gene calls are TRBV7-9 and TRBJ1-2, with D uncertain. Germline loops: CDR1 SEHNR, CDR2 FQNEAQ (reference sequence). This CDR3 contains 14 residues. The V end was cut by 2 bases, the J end by 2 bases, with 9 bases between. CDR3 nucleotide sequence: TGTGCCAGCAGCTTAAAACAGATAAACTATGGCTACACCTTC. As protein: CASSLKQINYGYTF.

On this clonotype: A much larger clone sits a single nucleotide away, making a read error possible. The chain carries TRBV20-1 and TRBJ2-6; 8 nucleotides line up with TRBD1. The CDR3 is made up of 16 amino acids. Germline CDR1 DFQATT, CDR2 SNEGSKA (reference sequence). With 4 bases clipped from V and 0 bases from J, the junction kept 5 bases outside the gene matches. The CDR3 here is CSAKTDRASGANVLTF. The CDR3 DNA follows: TGCAGTGCTAAGACGGACAGGGCCTCTGGGGCCAACGTCCTGACTTTC.

This clonotype was counted at least ten times. The J gene is TRBJ2-3, the V gene TRBV7-8; D unclear. The germline V and J ends were trimmed by 1 base and 3 bases, with 5 bases remaining between them. The germline CDR1 and CDR2 sequences are SGHVS and FQNEAQ. This CDR3 comprises 13 residues. CDR3 nucleotide sequence: TGTGCCAGCAGCTTAGAACGGACAGATACGCAGTATTTT. Encoded protein: CASSLERTDTQYF.

The gene calls are TRBV6-1 and TRBJ2-2; 11 nucleotides align to TRBD2. This CDR3 contains 17 residues. V shed 3 bases, J shed 3 bases, and the junction held 6 bases outside the gene matches. Looked up from germline, CDR1 is MNHNS and CDR2 is SASEGT. The CDR3 region is CASSDYPLAGDTGELFF. As DNA, the CDR3 is TGTGCCAGCAGTGACTACCCACTAGCGGGAGACACCGGGGAGCTGTTTTTT.

As concerns this clonotype: A much larger clone differs from this one at a single base, so this may be a read error. V usage is TRBV6-6 and J usage is TRBJ2-7; a weak D match, TRBD1 (6 bases). V was shortened by 6 bases and J by 11 bases, with 14 bases between the two germline ends. The germline gives CDR1 MNHNY, CDR2 SVGAGI (reference sequence). The CDR3 is 11 amino acids. The CDR3 here is CASSFDRTEYF. The CDR3 bases are TGTGCCAGCAGCTTCGACAGGACTGAGTACTTC.

The chain links TRBV4-1 to TRBJ2-2; possible D gene TRBD1, 5 bases. V was cut by 1 base and J by 6 bases, with 15 bases left in between. The CDR3 is 16 residues long. Germline CDR1 and CDR2: MGHRA and YSYEKL. The CDR3 region is CASSQGAGIGAGELFF. CDR3 DNA: TGCGCCAGCAGCCAAGGCGCAGGGATAGGTGCCGGGGAGCTGTTTTTT.

This CDR3 is CASSPDAGINEKLFF. CDR3 nucleotide sequence: TGTGCCAGCTCACCCGATGCGGGAATTAATGAAAAACTGTTTTTT. V gene TRBV18 combines with J gene TRBJ1-4; D gene uncertain. CDR1 and CDR2 from the germline V gene are KGHSH and LQKENI. V was clipped by 3 bases and J by 4 bases, with 12 bases between them. CDR3 length: 15 residues.

For this clonotype: This clone may be a read error of a much larger clone one base away. The rearrangement links TRBV27 to TRBJ2-5; 7 bases are a match to TRBD2. CDR1 is MNHEY, CDR2 SMNVEV, per germline (reference sequence). V shed 5 bases, J shed 3 bases, and the junction held 6 bases outside the gene matches. There are 14 residues in the CDR3. The CDR3 coding sequence is TGTGCCAGCAGTACTCGACGGGGGGAAGAGACCCAGTACTTC. This codes for CASSTRRGEETQYF.